This T cell receptor beta chain was captured by sequencing in a study of blood T cell repertoires in COVID-19. As for the study in general: Researchers got acute and convalescent COVID-19 samples from the United States, Italy and Spain. T cells, B-cell-depleted T cells, or PBMCs provided the cDNA or gDNA that served as material.

Profiling relied on immunoSEQ multiplex PCR, and the TCRdb table lists in-frame clones only, not all of them. The data contain about 220,000 clones, roughly 85% of them singletons. With 2 bases removed from V and 2 bases from J, the gap between germline ends came to 7 bases. This CDR3 is built from 14 residues. CDR1 is KGHSH, CDR2 LQKENI, per germline. The source of this sequence is a woman aged 40 to 50 with acute COVID-19. The J gene is TRBJ1-5, the V gene TRBV18; a weak D match, TRBD1 (5 bases). Specimen: PBMCs or T cells enriched from blood (not recorded which). In DNA, the CDR3 is TGTGCCAGCTCACCAGGCAGGGGCAATCAGCCCCAGCATTTT. Residues: CASSPGRGNQPQHF.